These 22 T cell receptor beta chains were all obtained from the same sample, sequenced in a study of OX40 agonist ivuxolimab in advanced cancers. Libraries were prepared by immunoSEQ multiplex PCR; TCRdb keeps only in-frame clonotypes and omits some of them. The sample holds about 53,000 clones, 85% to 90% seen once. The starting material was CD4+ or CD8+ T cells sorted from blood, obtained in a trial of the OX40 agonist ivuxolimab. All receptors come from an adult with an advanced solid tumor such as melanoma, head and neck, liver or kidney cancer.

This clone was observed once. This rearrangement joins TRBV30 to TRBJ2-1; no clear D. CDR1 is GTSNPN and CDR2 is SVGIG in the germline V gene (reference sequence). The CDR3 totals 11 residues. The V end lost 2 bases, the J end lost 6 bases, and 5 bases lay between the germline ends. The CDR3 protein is CAWSPSNEQFF. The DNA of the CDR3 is TGTGCCTGGAGTCCGAGCAATGAGCAGTTCTTC. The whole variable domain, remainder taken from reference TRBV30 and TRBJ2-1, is SQTIHQWPATLVQPVGSPLSLECTVEGTSNPNLYWYRQAAGRGLQLLFYSVGIGQISSEVPQNLSASRPQDRQFILSSKKLLLSDSGFYLCAWSPSNEQFFGPGTRLTVL.

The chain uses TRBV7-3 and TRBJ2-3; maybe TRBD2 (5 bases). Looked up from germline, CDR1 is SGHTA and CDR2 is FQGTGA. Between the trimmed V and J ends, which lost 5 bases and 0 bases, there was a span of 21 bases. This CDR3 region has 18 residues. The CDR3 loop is CASSQSAPGVASTDTQYF. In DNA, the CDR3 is TGTGCCAGCAGCCAAAGTGCTCCCGGGGTAGCTAGCACAGATACGCAGTATTTT.

DNA of the CDR3: TGTGCCAGTACCCCGACCAGACTTCGCACTGGGGCCAACGTCCTGACTTTC. Translated, it gives CASTPTRLRTGANVLTF. This rearrangement joins TRBV19 to TRBJ2-6, with unresolved D. The germline V and J ends were trimmed by 7 bases and 2 bases, with 18 bases remaining between them. Germline V CDR1 and CDR2: LNHDA, SQIVND (reference sequence). CDR3 length equals 17 residues. The full variable domain, completed using reference TRBV19 and TRBJ2-6, is DGGITQSPKYLFRKEGQNVTLSCEQNLNHDAMYWYRQDPGQGLRLIYYSQIVNDFQKGDIAEGYSVSREKKESFPLTVTSAQKNPTAFYLCASTPTRLRTGANVLTFGAGSRLTVL.

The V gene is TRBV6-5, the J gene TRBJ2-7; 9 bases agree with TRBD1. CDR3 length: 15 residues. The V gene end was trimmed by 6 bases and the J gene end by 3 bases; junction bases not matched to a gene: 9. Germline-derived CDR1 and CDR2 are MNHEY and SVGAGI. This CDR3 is CASSKNRGPYYEQYF. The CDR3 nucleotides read TGTGCCAGCAGCAAAAACAGGGGGCCGTACTACGAGCAGTACTTC.

CDR3 sequence reads: CTSSPPCVLYNEQFF. CDR3 nucleotide sequence: TGCACCAGCAGCCCCCCCTGTGTCCTCTACAATGAGCAGTTCTTC. The chain employs TRBV1 and TRBJ2-1; the table names TRBD2, a call not compared with the DNA. TRBV1 is a recognized pseudogene. This CDR3 is built from 15 residues.

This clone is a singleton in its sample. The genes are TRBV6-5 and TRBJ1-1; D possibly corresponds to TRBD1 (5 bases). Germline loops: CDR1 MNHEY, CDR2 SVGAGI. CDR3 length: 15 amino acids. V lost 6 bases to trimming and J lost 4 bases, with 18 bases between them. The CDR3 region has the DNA TGTGCCAGCAGCCCCACCCAGGGCGGGCGCACTGAAGCTTTCTTT. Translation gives CASSPTQGGRTEAFF.

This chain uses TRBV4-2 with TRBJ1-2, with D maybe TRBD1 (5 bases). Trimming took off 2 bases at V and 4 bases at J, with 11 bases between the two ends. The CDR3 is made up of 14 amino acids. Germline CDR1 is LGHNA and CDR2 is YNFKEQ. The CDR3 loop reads CASSQSDNSYGYTF. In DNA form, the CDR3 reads TGTGCCAGCAGCCAATCGGACAATTCCTATGGCTACACCTTC.

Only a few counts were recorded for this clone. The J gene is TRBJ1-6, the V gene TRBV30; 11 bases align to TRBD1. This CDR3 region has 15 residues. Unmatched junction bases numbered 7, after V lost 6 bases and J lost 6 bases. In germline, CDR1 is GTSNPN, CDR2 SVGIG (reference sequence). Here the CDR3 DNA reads TGTGCCTGCCGAGGACAGGGGGCGGGTAATTCACCCCTCCACTTT. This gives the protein CACRGQGAGNSPLHF.

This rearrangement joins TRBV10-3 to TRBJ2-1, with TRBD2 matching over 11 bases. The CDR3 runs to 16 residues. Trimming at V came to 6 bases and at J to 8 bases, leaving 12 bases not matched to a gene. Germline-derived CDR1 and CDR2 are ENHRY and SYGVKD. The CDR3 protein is CAISRLAGPVDDEQFF. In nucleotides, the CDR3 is TGTGCCATCAGCCGACTAGCGGGGCCAGTAGACGATGAGCAGTTCTTC.

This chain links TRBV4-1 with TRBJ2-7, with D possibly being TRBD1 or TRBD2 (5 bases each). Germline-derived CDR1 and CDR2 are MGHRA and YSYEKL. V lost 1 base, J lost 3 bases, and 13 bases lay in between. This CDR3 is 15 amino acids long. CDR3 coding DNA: TGCGCCAGCAGCCAAGTCGATGGGGGTTACTACGAGCAGTACTTC. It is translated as CASSQVDGGYYEQYF.

CDR3 in DNA: TGTGCCTCCCGAAGTGGCTATGGCTACACCTTC. Translating gives CASRSGYGYTF. The rearrangement joins TRBV27 to TRBJ1-2; no clear D gene. There are 11 residues in the CDR3. Looked up from germline, CDR1 is MNHEY and CDR2 is SMNVEV (reference sequence). Trimming removed 11 bases from V and 4 bases from J, with 11 bases in between.

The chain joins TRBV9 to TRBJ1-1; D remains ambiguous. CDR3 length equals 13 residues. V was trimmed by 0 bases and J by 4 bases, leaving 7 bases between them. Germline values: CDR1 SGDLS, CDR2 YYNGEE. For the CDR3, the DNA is TGTGCCAGCAGCGTAGGTAGCGGCACTGAAGCTTTCTTT. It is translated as CASSVGSGTEAFF.

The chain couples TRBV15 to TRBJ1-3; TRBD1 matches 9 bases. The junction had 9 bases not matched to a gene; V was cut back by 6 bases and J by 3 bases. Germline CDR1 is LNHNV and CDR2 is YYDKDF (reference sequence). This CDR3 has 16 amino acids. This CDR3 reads CATSRDRADSGNTIYF. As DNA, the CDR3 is TGTGCCACCAGTCGGGACAGGGCAGATAGTGGAAACACCATATATTTT. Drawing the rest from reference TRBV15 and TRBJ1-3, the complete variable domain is DAMVIQNPRYQVTQFGKPVTLSCSQTLNHNVMYWYQQKSSQAPKLLFHYYDKDFNNEADTPDNFQSRRPNTSFCFLDIRSPGLGDTAMYLCATSRDRADSGNTIYFGEGSWLTVV.

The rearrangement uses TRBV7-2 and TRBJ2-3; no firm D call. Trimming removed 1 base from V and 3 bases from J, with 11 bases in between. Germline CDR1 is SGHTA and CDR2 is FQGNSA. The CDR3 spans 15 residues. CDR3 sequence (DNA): TGTGCCAGCAGCTTAGGAGTGGGGTGGACAGATACGCAGTATTTT. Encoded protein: CASSLGVGWTDTQYF.

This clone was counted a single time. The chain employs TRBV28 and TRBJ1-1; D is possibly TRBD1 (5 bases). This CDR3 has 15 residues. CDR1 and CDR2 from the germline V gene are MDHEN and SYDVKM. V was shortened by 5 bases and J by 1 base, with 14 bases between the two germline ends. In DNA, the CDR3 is TGTGCCAGCAGTCGCCTCCACAGGAGGAACACTGAAGCTTTCTTT. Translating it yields CASSRLHRRNTEAFF.

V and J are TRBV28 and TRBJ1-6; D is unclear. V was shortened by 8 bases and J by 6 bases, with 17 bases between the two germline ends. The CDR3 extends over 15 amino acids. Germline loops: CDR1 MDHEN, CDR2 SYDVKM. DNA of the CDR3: TGTGCCAGCCGCGACTCGGACGGAACTAATTCACCCCTCCACTTT. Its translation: CASRDSDGTNSPLHF.

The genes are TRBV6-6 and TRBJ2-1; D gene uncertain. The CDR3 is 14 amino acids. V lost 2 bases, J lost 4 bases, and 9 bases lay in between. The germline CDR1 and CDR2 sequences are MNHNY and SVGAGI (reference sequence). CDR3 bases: TGTGCCAGCAGTTACCCCCAGGTGTACAATGAGCAGTTCTTC. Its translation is CASSYPQVYNEQFF.

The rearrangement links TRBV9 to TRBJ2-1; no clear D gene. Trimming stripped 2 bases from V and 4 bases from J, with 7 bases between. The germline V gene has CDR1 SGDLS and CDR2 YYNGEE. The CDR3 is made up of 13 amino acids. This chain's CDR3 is CASSVRQYNEQFF. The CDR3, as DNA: TGTGCCAGCAGCGTTCGACAATACAATGAGCAGTTCTTC. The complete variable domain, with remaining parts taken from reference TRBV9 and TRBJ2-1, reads DSGVTQTPKHLITATGQRVTLRCSPRSGDLSVYWYQQSLDQGLQFLIQYYNGEERAKGNILERFSAQQFPDLHSELNLSSLELGDSALYFCASSVRQYNEQFFGPGTRLTVL.

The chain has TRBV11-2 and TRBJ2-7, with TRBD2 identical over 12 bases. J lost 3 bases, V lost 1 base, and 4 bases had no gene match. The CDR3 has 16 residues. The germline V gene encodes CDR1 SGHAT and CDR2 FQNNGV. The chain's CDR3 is CASSLARTSGNYEQYF. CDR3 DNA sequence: TGTGCCAGCAGCTTAGCCCGGACTAGCGGGAACTACGAGCAGTACTTC.

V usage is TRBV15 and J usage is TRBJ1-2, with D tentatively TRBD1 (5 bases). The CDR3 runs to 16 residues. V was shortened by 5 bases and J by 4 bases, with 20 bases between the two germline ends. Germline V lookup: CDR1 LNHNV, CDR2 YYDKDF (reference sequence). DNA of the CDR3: TGTGCCACCAGCCCAAAGGTGGGGGAGGAGGCCTATGGCTACACCTTC. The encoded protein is CATSPKVGEEAYGYTF.

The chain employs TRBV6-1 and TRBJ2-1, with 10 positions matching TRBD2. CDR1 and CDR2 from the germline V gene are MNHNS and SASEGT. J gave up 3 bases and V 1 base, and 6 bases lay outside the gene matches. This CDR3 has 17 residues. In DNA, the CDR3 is TGTGCCAGCAGTGAAGAAGGACTAGCGGACGACTACAATGAGCAGTTCTTC. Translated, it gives CASSEEGLADDYNEQFF.

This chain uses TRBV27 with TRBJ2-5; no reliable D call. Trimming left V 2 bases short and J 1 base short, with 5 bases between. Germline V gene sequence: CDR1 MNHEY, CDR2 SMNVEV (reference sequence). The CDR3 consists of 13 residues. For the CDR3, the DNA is TGTGCCAGCAGTTTAAATCGCCAAGAGACCCAGTACTTC. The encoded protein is CASSLNRQETQYF.